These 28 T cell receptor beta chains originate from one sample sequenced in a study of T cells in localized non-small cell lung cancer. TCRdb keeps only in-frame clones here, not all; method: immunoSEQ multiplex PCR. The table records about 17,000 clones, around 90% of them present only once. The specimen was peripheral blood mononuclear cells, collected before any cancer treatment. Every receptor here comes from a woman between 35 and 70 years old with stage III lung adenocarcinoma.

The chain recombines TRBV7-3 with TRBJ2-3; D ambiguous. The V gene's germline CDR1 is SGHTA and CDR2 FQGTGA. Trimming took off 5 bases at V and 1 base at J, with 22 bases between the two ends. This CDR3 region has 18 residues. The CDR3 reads CASSPTRSPGHRTDTQYF. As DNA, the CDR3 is TGTGCCAGCAGCCCGACACGGTCTCCCGGCCATCGCACAGATACGCAGTATTTT. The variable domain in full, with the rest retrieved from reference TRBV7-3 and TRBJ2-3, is GAGVSQTPSNKVTEKGKYVELRCDPISGHTALYWYRQSLGQGPEFLIYFQGTGAADDSGLPNDRFFAVRPEGSVSTLKIQRTERGDSAVYLCASSPTRSPGHRTDTQYFGPGTRLTVL.

This chain's CDR3 is CASSVAGERYNSPLHF. The CDR3 coding sequence is TGTGCCAGCAGCGTAGCAGGGGAGAGGTATAATTCACCCCTCCACTTT. This chain links TRBV9 with TRBJ1-6; D might be TRBD1 (6 bases). The CDR3 totals 16 residues. Germline lookup yields CDR1 SGDLS and CDR2 YYNGEE. Trimming cost V 0 bases and J 4 bases, with 11 bases left between them.

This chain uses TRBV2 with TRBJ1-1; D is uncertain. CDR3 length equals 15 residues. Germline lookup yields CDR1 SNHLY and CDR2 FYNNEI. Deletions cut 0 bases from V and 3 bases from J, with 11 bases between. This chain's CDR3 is CASSEAPGHDTEAFF. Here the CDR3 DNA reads TGTGCCAGCAGTGAAGCCCCAGGTCATGACACTGAAGCTTTCTTT.

CDR3 in DNA: TGCAGCGTTGCAGACGGGGGCCGCACTGAAGCTTTCTTT. As protein: CSVADGGRTEAFF. This chain joins TRBV29-1 and TRBJ1-1, with a tentative D call TRBD1 (6 bases). The V end was cut by 4 bases, the J end by 4 bases, with 13 bases between. There are 13 residues in the CDR3. The V gene's germline CDR1 is SQVTM and CDR2 ANQGSEA.

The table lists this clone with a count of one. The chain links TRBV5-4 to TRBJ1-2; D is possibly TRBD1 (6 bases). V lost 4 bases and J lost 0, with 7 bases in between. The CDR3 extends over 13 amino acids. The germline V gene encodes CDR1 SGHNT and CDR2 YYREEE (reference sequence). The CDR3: CASSRDTNYGYTF. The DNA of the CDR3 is TGTGCCAGCAGCCGGGACACTAACTATGGCTACACCTTC. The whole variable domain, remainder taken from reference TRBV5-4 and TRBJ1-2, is ETGVTQSPTHLIKTRGQQVTLRCSSQSGHNTVSWYQQALGQGPQFIFQYYREEENGRGNFPPRFSGLQFPNYSSELNVNALELDDSALYLCASSRDTNYGYTFGSGTRLTVV.

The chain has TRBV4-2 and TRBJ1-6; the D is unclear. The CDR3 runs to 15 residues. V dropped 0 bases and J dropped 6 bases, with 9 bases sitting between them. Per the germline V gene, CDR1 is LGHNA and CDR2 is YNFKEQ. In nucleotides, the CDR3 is TGTGCCAGCAGCCAAGATCTCATGCCTAATTCACCCCTCCACTTT. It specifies CASSQDLMPNSPLHF.

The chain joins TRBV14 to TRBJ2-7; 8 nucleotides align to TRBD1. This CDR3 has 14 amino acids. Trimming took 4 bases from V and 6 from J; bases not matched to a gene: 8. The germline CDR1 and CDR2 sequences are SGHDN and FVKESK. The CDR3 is CASSPLGGTGEQYF. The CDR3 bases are TGTGCCAGCAGCCCGCTAGGAGGGACAGGCGAGCAGTACTTC.

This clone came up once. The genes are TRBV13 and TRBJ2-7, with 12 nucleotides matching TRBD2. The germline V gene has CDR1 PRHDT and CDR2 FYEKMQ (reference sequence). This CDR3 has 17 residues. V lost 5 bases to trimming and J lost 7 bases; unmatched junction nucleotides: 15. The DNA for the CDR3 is TGTGCCAGCAGCCCGCCCCGGCTAGCGGGGGGGGTTAAAGAGCAGTACTTC. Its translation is CASSPPRLAGGVKEQYF.

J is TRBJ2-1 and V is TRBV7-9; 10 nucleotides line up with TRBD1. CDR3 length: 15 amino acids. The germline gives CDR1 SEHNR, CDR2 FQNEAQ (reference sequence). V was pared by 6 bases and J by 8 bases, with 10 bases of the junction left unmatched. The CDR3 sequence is CASSHRDRGVYEQFF. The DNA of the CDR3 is TGTGCCAGCAGTCACCGGGACAGGGGTGTTTATGAGCAGTTCTTC.

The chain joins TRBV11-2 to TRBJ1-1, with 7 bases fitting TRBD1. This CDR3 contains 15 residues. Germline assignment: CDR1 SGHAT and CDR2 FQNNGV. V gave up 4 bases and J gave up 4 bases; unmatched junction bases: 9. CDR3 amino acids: CASSSGQPLGTEAFF. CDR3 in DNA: TGTGCCAGCAGCTCGGGACAGCCCCTCGGCACTGAAGCTTTCTTT.

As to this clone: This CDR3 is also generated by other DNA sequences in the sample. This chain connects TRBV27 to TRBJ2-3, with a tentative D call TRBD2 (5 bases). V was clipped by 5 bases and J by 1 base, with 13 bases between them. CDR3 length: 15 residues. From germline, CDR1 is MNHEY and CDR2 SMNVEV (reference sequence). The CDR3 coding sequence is TGTGCCAGCAGTCCACGGGGAAGGGGCACAGATACGCAGTATTTT. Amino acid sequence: CASSPRGRGTDTQYF.

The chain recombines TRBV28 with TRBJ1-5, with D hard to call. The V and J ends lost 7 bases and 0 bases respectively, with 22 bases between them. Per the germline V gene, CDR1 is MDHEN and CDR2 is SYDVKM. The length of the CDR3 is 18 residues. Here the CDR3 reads CASNSRKDGRSSNQPQHF. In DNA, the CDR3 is TGTGCCAGCAACTCGAGGAAGGACGGCCGGTCTAGCAATCAGCCCCAGCATTTT.

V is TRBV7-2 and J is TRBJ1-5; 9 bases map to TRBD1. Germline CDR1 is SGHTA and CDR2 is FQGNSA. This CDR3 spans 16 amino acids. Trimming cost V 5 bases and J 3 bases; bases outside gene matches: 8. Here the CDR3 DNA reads TGTGCCAGCAGCCCGGGACAGGGAGGTTTCAATCAGCCCCAGCATTTT. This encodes CASSPGQGGFNQPQHF.

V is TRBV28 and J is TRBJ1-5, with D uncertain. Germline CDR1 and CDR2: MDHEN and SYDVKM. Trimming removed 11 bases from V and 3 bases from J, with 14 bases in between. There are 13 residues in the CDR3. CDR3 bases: TGTGCCGGACGTCAGGCGGTCAATCAGCCCCAGCATTTT. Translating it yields CAGRQAVNQPQHF.

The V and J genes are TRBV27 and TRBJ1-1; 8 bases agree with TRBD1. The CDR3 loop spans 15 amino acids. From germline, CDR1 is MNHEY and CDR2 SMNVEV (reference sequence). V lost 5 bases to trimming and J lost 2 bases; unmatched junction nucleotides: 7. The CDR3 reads CASSDFDRGNTEAFF. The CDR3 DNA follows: TGTGCCAGCAGTGACTTCGACAGGGGAAACACTGAAGCTTTCTTT.

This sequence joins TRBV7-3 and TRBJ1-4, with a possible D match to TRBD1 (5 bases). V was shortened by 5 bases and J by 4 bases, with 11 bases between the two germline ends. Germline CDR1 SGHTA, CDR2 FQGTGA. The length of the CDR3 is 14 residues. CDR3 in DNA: TGTGCCAGCAGCACCCCTGGGGGTAATGAAAAACTGTTTTTT. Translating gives CASSTPGGNEKLFF.

The CDR3 sequence is CASSWGPNPDTQYF. DNA for the CDR3: TGTGCCAGCAGCTGGGGGCCGAACCCAGATACGCAGTATTTT. V is TRBV7-3 and J is TRBJ2-3; weak D call: TRBD1 (6 bases). Looked up from germline, CDR1 is SGHTA and CDR2 is FQGTGA. V was cut by 4 bases and J by 4 bases, with 12 bases left in between. CDR3 length: 14 residues.

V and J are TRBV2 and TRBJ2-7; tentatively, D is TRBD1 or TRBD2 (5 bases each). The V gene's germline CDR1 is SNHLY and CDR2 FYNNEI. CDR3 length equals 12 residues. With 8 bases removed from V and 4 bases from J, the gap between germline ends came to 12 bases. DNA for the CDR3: TGTGCCAGCCACAGGACGGGGTACGAGCAGTACTTC. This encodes CASHRTGYEQYF.

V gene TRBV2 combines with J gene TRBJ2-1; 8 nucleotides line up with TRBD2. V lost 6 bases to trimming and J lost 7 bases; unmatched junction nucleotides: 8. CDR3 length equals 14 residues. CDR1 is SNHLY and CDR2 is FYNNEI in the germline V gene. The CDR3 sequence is CASRTRGVRNEQFF. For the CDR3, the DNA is TGTGCCAGCAGAACGCGGGGGGTGAGGAATGAGCAGTTCTTC.

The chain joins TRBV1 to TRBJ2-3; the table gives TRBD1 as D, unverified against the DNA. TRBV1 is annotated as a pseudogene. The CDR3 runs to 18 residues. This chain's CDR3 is CTSSQEGFKGINRDTQYF. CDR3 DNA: TGCACCAGCAGCCAAGAGGGTTTTAAGGGGATTAATAGGGATACGCAGTATTTT.

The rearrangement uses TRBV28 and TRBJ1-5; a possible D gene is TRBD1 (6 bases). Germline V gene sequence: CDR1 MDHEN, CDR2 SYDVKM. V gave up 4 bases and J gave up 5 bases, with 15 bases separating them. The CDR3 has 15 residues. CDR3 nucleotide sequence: TGTGCCAGCAGTTGGCCGGGGGGCTCCTATCAGCCCCAGCATTTT. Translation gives CASSWPGGSYQPQHF. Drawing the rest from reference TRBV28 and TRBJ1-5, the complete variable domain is DVKVTQSSRYLVKRTGEKVFLECVQDMDHENMFWYRQDPGLGLRLIYFSYDVKMKEKGDIPEGYSVSREKKERFSLILESASTNQTSMYLCASSWPGGSYQPQHFGDGTRLSIL.

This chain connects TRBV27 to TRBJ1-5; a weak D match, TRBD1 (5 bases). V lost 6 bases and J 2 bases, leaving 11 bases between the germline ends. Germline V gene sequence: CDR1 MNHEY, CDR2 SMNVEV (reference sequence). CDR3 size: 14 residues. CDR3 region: CASRAGDRNQPQHF. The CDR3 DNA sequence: TGTGCCAGCAGGGCGGGGGATCGCAATCAGCCCCAGCATTTT.

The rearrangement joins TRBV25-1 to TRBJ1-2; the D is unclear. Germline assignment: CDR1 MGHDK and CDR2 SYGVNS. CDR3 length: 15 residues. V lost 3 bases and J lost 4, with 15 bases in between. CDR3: CASSDSRQPIYGYTF. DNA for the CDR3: TGTGCCAGCAGTGACTCTCGGCAGCCCATCTATGGCTACACCTTC.

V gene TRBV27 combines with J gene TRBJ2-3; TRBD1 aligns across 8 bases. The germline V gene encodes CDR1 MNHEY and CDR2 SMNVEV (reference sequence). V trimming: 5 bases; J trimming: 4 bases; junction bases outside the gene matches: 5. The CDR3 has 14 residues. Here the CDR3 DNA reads TGTGCCAGCAGTATACAGGGGGGCTCAGATACGCAGTATTTT. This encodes CASSIQGGSDTQYF.

This CDR3 is CASSYTRSTYEQYF. In DNA form, the CDR3 reads TGTGCCAGCAGCTACACGCGTTCCACCTACGAGCAGTACTTC. The V and J genes are TRBV6-5 and TRBJ2-7; D not resolved. There are 14 residues in the CDR3. Looked up from germline, CDR1 is MNHEY and CDR2 is SVGAGI. V lost 6 bases, J lost 2 bases, and 14 bases lay in between.

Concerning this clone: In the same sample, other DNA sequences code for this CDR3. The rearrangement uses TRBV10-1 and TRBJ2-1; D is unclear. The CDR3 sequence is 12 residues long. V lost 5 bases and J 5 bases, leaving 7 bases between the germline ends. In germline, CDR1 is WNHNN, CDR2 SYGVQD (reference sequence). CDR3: CASSSGDNEQFF. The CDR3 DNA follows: TGCGCCAGCAGTAGTGGGGACAATGAGCAGTTCTTC.

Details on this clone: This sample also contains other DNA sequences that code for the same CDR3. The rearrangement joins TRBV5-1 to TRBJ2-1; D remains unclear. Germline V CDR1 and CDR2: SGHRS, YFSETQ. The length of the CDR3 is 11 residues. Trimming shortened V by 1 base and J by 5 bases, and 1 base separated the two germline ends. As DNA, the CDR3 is TGCGCCAGCAGCTTGAACAATGAGCAGTTCTTC. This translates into CASSLNNEQFF.

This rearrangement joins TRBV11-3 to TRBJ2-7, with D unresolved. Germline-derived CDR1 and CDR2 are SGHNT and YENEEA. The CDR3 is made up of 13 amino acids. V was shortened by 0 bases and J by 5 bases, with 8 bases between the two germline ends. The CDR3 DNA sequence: TGTGCCAGCAGCTTAGATTCGGCGCACGAGCAGTACTTC. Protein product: CASSLDSAHEQYF.